Presented here are 22 T cell receptor beta chains from one specimen sequenced in a study of Ad26.COV2.S vaccination and SARS-CoV-2 variants. Sample treatment: 19 received Ad26.COV2.S at low or high dose, single or two shots; about 5 received placebo; per-sample allocation not given. After the first vaccine or placebo injection, samples were drawn on day 63. Only in-frame clones appear in the TCRdb table, and some are missing; sequencing was by immunoSEQ multiplex PCR. The sample records about 330,000 clones, under 90% being singletons. The source material was peripheral blood, sampled in a trial of Ad26.COV2.S vaccine versus placebo. The receptor source for this set is a person aged 18-65 years who received the Ad26.COV2.S COVID-19 vaccine or a placebo.

This chain joins TRBV27 and TRBJ1-4; 8 nucleotides agree with TRBD1. The V and J ends lost 3 bases and 4 bases, in that order; junction bases with no gene match: 1. The germline CDR1 and CDR2 sequences are MNHEY and SMNVEV (reference sequence). CDR3 size: 14 residues. CDR3 bases: TGTGCCAGCAGTTTGGACAGGGTTAATGAAAAACTGTTTTTT. Protein product: CASSLDRVNEKLFF.

The V and J genes are TRBV2 and TRBJ2-1; D possibly corresponds to TRBD1 (5 bases). There are 14 residues in the CDR3. V was pared by 10 bases and J by 4 bases, with 17 bases between. Germline lookup yields CDR1 SNHLY and CDR2 FYNNEI. The DNA of the CDR3 is TGTGCCACCAGGGTTGGTGGCGGTTACAATGAGCAGTTCTTC. This encodes CATRVGGGYNEQFF.

J is TRBJ1-2 and V is TRBV3-1 (or the pseudogene TRBV3-2); D may be TRBD1 (6 bases). CDR3 length equals 15 residues. The V end was cut by 4 bases, the J end by 4 bases, with 16 bases between. Germline V CDR1 and CDR2: LGHDT, YNNKEL (reference sequence). In DNA, the CDR3 is TGTGCCAGCAGCCCGAACAGGGAAGTCGGCTATGGCTACACCTTC. The encoded protein is CASSPNREVGYGYTF.

The chain couples TRBV28 to TRBJ2-1, with TRBD2 as a possible D gene (6 bases). From germline, CDR1 is MDHEN and CDR2 SYDVKM. The CDR3 extends over 14 amino acids. V shed 6 bases and J shed 7 bases, with 16 bases lying between them. In nucleotides, the CDR3 is TGTGCCAGCAGGATACTGACTAGTGATAATGAGCAGTTCTTC. Its translation is CASRILTSDNEQFF.

Comments on this clone: The junction differs from germline at one of its ends, possibly a read error. J is TRBJ2-5 and V is TRBV7-8, with no clear D. Germline V gives CDR1 SGHVS, CDR2 FQNEAQ. The CDR3 is 14 residues long. For the CDR3, the DNA is TGTGCCAGCAGCTTCCACGGGCTCCAAGAGGCCCAGTACTTC. It is translated as CASSFHGLQEAQYF.

This clone appeared once. This chain uses TRBV11-2 with TRBJ1-6; 8 bases agree with TRBD1. The V segment lost 5 bases and the J segment 5 bases; nucleotides outside the gene matches: 5. CDR1 is SGHAT and CDR2 is FQNNGV in the germline V gene. The CDR3 sequence is 15 residues long. CDR3 coding DNA: TGTGCCAGCAGCCGACAGGGGCGGAATAATTCACCCCTCCACTTT. Its translation: CASSRQGRNNSPLHF. Full variable domain (remainder filled in from reference TRBV11-2 and TRBJ1-6): EAGVAQSPRYKIIEKRQSVAFWCNPISGHATLYWYQQILGQGPKLLIQFQNNGVVDDSQLPKDRFSAERLKGVDSTLKIQPAKLEDSAVYLCASSRQGRNNSPLHFGNGTRLTVT.

The J gene is TRBJ1-6, the V gene TRBV7-2, with D tentatively TRBD1 (5 bases). Between the trimmed V and J ends, which lost 5 bases and 6 bases, there was a span of 11 bases. Germline loops: CDR1 SGHTA, CDR2 FQGNSA. The CDR3 consists of 14 residues. CDR3 residues: CASSPMGGNSPLHF. CDR3 sequence (DNA): TGTGCCAGCAGCCCGATGGGGGGTAATTCACCCCTCCACTTT.

The chain joins TRBV29-1 to TRBJ2-6; TRBD1 might be the D (5 bases). The CDR3 consists of 16 residues. V lost 0 bases to trimming and J lost 0 bases, with 9 bases between them. Germline CDR1 SQVTM, CDR2 ANQGSEA. The DNA of the CDR3 is TGCAGCGTTGAAGACAGGGAACACTCTGGGGCCAACGTCCTGACTTTC. Translated: CSVEDREHSGANVLTF.

The sample holds one count of this clone. V gene TRBV10-3 combines with J gene TRBJ2-3; D ambiguous. Germline CDR1 reads ENHRY; CDR2 reads SYGVKD. V gave up 7 bases and J gave up 0 bases, with 11 bases separating them. The CDR3 is made up of 14 amino acids. The DNA of the CDR3 is TGTGCCATCACCCCCGGACCCAGCACAGATACGCAGTATTTT. Translating gives CAITPGPSTDTQYF.

The chain recombines TRBV6-5 with TRBJ1-1; 7 positions agree with TRBD1. This CDR3 has 15 residues. Germline CDR1 MNHEY, CDR2 SVGAGI. Losses at the gene ends were 8 bases for V and 5 bases for J; bases not matched to a gene: 14. Here the CDR3 reads CASWGTARQETEAFF. In DNA form, the CDR3 reads TGTGCCAGCTGGGGGACAGCTCGGCAGGAAACTGAAGCTTTCTTT.

V usage is TRBV6-6 and J usage is TRBJ2-7; D perhaps matches TRBD1 (5 bases). This CDR3 contains 15 residues. Trimming removed 4 bases at V and 4 bases at J, with 17 bases between. The germline gives CDR1 MNHNY, CDR2 SVGAGI (reference sequence). The CDR3 spells CASSFRAVSPYEQYV. The CDR3 region has the DNA TGTGCCAGCAGTTTCAGGGCCGTATCACCTTACGAGCAGTACGTC.

J is TRBJ2-1 and V is TRBV5-1; 11 positions agree with TRBD2. V trimming: 4 bases; J trimming: 7 bases; junction bases outside the gene matches: 4. The CDR3 sequence is 14 residues long. Germline lookup yields CDR1 SGHRS and CDR2 YFSETQ. CDR3 DNA: TGCGCCAGCAGCACCCGGACTAGCGGGAATGAGCAGTTCTTC. Its translation: CASSTRTSGNEQFF.

The chain is built from TRBV30 and TRBJ2-7; TRBD2 matches at 14 bases. Germline trimming cut 1 base from V and 4 bases from J; bases unmatched to any gene: 6. Germline V gene lookup returns CDR1 GTSNPN and CDR2 SVGIG (reference sequence). The CDR3 is 16 amino acids. The CDR3 sequence is CAWSAGLAGGSYEQYV. CDR3 sequence (DNA): TGTGCCTGGAGTGCCGGACTAGCGGGAGGTAGTTACGAGCAGTACGTC.

This sequence joins TRBV19 and TRBJ1-6; D not certain. The CDR3 covers 13 residues. Germline V lookup: CDR1 LNHDA, CDR2 SQIVND (reference sequence). Trimming took off 3 bases at V and 6 bases at J, with 6 bases between the two ends. The CDR3 DNA follows: TGTGCCAGTAGTATTATCGCTAATTCACCCCTCCACTTT. Protein sequence: CASSIIANSPLHF.

The chain combines TRBV9 with TRBJ2-1; 7 bases are a match to TRBD2. CDR3 length: 16 amino acids. The V gene's germline CDR1 is SGDLS and CDR2 YYNGEE. J lost 3 bases, V lost 4 bases, and 10 bases had no gene match. The CDR3 nucleotides are TGTGCCAGCAGCCCGTCCGGGCTAGCGGACTACAATGAGCAGTTCTTC. It encodes CASSPSGLADYNEQFF.

This clone was seen only once. The chain has TRBV7-9 and TRBJ2-2; possible D gene TRBD2, 5 bases. Germline V gives CDR1 SEHNR, CDR2 FQNEAQ (reference sequence). The CDR3 consists of 14 residues. Trimming left V 2 bases short and J 7 bases short, with 11 bases between. The CDR3 sequence is CASSLREGNGELFF. In nucleotides, the CDR3 is TGTGCCAGCAGCTTACGAGAGGGAAACGGGGAGCTGTTTTTT.

The chain has TRBV6-7 and TRBJ2-3; D gene ambiguous. TRBV6-7 is annotated as an ORF whose role is uncertain. Trimming cost V 2 bases and J 1 base, with 13 bases left between them. CDR3 length: 16 residues. CDR3 DNA sequence: TGTGCCAGCAGTTACAGACTTTTACCCCGCACAGATACGCAGTATTTT. Its protein is CASSYRLLPRTDTQYF.

This clone came up once. This chain uses TRBV6-1 with TRBJ1-1; 7 nucleotides line up with TRBD1. V gave up 3 bases and J gave up 0 bases; unmatched junction bases: 4. This CDR3 is 15 amino acids long. From germline, CDR1 is MNHNS and CDR2 SASEGT. The CDR3 sequence is CASSERQGLNTEAFF. Here the CDR3 DNA reads TGTGCCAGCAGTGAGAGACAGGGCCTGAACACTGAAGCTTTCTTT.

The rearrangement joins TRBV19 to TRBJ2-3, with no clear D. V was trimmed by 3 bases and J by 2 bases, leaving 9 bases between them. The CDR3 sequence is 14 residues long. Germline V lookup: CDR1 LNHDA, CDR2 SQIVND (reference sequence). CDR3 nucleotide sequence: TGTGCCAGTAGTATTATAGGGTACACAGATACGCAGTATTTT. Amino acid sequence: CASSIIGYTDTQYF.

This chain links TRBV2 with TRBJ2-1; TRBD1 or TRBD2 may be the D gene (5 bases each). This CDR3 has 16 amino acids. Trimming took 5 bases from V and 9 from J, leaving 23 bases between them. CDR1 and CDR2 (germline): SNHLY, FYNNEI. CDR3 in amino acids: CASSSGSLEGDGEQFF. Written as DNA, the CDR3 is TGTGCCAGCAGTTCAGGGAGTTTGGAAGGGGACGGTGAGCAGTTCTTC.

This clone was seen more than once but under ten times. The rearrangement joins TRBV7-2 to TRBJ1-1, with D unclear. From germline, CDR1 is SGHTA and CDR2 FQGNSA. V was pared by 1 base and J by 2 bases, with 8 bases between. The CDR3 has 14 residues. This CDR3 is CASSLDGVNTEAFF. The DNA for the CDR3 is TGTGCCAGCAGCTTAGACGGGGTTAACACTGAAGCTTTCTTT. The whole variable domain, remainder taken from reference TRBV7-2 and TRBJ1-1, is GAGVSQSPSNKVTEKGKDVELRCDPISGHTALYWYRQSLGQGLEFLIYFQGNSAPDKSGLPSDRFSAERTGGSVSTLTIQRTQQEDSAVYLCASSLDGVNTEAFFGQGTRLTVV.

This chain uses TRBV20-1 with TRBJ1-6, with TRBD1 matching over 9 bases. The CDR3 runs to 15 residues. V lost 3 bases and J lost 6; bases outside the gene matches: 6. CDR1 is DFQATT, CDR2 SNEGSKA, per germline (reference sequence). CDR3 in amino acids: CSASVLDRGNSPLHF. CDR3 nucleotides: TGCAGTGCTAGTGTTCTGGACAGGGGTAATTCACCCCTCCACTTT.